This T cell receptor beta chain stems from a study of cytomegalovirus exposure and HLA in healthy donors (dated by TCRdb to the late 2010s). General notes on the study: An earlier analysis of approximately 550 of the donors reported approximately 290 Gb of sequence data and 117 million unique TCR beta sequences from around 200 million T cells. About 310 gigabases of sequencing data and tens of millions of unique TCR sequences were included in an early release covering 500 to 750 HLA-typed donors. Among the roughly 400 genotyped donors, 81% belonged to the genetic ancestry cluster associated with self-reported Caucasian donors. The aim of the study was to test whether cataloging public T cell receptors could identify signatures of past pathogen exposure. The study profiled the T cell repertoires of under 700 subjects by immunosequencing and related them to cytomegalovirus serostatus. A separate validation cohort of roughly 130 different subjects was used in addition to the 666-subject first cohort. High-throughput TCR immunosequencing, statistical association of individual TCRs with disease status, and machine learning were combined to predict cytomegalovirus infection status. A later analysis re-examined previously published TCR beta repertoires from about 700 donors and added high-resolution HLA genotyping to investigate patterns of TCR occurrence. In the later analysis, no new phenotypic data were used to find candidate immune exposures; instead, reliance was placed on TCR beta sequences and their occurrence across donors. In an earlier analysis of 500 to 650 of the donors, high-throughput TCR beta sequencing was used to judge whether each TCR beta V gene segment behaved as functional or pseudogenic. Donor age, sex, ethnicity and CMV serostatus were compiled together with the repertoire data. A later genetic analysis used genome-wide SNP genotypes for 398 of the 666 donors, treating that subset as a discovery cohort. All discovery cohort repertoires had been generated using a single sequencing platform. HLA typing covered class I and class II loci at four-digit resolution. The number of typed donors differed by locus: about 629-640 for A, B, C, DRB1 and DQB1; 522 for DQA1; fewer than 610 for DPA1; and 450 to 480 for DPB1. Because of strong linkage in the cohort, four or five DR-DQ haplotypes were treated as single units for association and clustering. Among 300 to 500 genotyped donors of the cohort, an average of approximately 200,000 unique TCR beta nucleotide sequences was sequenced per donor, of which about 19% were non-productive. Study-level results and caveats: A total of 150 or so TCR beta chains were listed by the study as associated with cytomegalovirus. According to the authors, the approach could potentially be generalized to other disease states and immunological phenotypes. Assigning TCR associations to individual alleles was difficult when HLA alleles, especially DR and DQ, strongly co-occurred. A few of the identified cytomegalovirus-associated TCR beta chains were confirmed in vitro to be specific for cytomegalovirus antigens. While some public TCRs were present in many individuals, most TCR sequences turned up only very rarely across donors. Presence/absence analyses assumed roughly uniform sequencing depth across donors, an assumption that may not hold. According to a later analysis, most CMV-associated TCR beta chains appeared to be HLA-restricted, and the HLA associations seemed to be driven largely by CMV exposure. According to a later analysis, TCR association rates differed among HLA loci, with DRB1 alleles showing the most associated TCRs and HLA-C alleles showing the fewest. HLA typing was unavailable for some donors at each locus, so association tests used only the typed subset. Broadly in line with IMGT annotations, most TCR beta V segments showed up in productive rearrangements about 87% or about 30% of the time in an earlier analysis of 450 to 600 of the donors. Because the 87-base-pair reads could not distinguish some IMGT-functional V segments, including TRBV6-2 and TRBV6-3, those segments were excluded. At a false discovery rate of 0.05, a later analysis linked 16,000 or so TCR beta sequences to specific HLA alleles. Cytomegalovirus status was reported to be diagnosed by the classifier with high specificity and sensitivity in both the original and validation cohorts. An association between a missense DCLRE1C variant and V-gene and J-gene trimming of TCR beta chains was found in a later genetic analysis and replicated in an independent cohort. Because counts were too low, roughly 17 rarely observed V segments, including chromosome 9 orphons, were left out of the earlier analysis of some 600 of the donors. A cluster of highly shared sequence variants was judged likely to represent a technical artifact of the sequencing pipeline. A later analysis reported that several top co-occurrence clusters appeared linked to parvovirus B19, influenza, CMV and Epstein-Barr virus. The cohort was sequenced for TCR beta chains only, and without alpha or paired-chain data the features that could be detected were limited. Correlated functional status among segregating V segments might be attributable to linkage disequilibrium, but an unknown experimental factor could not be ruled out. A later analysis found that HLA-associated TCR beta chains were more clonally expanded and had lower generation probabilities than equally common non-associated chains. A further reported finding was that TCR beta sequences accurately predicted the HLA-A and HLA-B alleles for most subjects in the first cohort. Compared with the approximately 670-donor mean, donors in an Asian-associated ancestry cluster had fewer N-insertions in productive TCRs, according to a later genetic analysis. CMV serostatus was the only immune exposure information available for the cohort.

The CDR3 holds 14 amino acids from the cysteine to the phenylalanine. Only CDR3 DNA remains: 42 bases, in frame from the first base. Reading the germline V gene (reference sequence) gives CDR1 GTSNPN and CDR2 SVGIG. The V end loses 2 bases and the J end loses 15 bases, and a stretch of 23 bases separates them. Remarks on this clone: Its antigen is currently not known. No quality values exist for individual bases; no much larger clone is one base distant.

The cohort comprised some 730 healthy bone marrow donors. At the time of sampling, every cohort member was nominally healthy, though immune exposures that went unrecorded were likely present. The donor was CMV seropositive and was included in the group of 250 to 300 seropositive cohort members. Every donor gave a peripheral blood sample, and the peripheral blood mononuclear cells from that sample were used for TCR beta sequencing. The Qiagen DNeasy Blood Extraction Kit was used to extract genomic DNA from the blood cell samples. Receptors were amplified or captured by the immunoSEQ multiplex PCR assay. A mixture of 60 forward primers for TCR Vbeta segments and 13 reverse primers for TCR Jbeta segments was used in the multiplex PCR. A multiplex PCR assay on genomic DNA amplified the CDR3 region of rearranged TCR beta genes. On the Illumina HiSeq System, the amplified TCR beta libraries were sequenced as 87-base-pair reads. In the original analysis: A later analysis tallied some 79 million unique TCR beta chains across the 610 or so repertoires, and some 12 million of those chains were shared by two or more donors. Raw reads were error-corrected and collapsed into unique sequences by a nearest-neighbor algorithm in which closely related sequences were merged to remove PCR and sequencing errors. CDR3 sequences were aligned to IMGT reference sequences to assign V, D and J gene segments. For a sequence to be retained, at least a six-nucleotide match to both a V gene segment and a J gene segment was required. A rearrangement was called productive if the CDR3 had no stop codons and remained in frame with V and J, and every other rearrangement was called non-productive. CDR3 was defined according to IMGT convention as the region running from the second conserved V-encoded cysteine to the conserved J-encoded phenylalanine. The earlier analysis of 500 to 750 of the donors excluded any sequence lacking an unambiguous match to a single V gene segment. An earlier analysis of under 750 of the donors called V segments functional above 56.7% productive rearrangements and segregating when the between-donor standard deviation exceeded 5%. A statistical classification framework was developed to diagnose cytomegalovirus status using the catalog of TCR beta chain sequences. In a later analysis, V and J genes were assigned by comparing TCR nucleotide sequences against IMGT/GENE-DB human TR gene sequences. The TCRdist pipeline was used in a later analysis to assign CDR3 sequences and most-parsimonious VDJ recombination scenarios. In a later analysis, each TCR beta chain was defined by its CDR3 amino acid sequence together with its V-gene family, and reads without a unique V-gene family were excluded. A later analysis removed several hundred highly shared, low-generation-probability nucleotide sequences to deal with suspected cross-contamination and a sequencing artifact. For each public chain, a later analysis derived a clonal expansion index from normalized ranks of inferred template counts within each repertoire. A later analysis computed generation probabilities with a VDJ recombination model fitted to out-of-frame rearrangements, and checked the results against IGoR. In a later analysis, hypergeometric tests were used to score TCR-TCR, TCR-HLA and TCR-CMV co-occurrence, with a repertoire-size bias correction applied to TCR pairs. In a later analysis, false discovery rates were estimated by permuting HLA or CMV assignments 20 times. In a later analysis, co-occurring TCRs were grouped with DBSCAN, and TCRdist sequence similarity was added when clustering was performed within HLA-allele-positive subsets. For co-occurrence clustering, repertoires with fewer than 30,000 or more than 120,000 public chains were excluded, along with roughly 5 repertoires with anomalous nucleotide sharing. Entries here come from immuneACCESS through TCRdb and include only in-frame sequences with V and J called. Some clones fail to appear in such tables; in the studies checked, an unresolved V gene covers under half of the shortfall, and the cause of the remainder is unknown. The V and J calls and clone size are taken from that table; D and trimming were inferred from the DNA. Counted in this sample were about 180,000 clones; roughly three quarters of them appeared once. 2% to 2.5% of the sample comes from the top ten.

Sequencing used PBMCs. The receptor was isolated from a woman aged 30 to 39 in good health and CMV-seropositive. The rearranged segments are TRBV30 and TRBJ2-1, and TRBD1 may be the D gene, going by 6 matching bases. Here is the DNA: TGTGCCTGGAGTTTGCAACAGGGCTCCCGTAACCGGTTCTTC. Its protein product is CAWSLQQGSRNRFF.